This T cell receptor beta chain was captured by sequencing in a study of blood T cells in healthy people across ages (dated by TCRdb to about 2015). At the level of the whole study: In model experiments, template switching captured about one uniquely barcoded TCR beta cDNA molecule for every two T cells. To track age-related changes in TCR beta repertoire diversity, the study relied on deep sequencing normalized with unique cDNA molecular identifiers. The donors were split into four age groups: young (average around 17 years), middle-aged (roughly 42), aged (more than 60) and long-lived (approximately 80). Two additional independent replicas of 1 million unique cDNA reads from the same blood draw were analyzed for two donors (one aged 18 to 29 and one aged 80 or older). On the study overall, not on this receptor specifically: As age increased, observed TCR beta diversity per million T cells dropped in a roughly linear way, and a significant reduction was already evident by age 40. Estimates of total diversity from one million sequenced T cells were regarded as lower bounds and underestimates. Compared with the aged group, the long-lived group had more naive CD4+ T cells, fewer expanded clones and increased TCR diversity, a pattern suggesting age selection. The CMV infection status of donors was not known, potentially confounding age-related changes in expanded clonotypes. The percentage of naive T cells measured by flow cytometry correlated strongly with observed TCR beta diversity. Since profiling was done on bulk unsorted PBMCs, naive and antigen-experienced compartments could not be conclusively compared.

Library preparation was by 5' RACE. Reads for this sample came from an Illumina HiSeq 2500. A second PCR of about 6 to 12 cycles was run with a J-beta primer mix and a sample-barcoded 5' primer. A unique molecular identifier was introduced onto each TCR beta cDNA molecule by a template-switch 5' adaptor carrying 12 random nucleotides. Each sample yielded at least 2.5 million CDR3-containing paired-end reads. All of the RNA was converted into first-strand cDNA using the Mint cDNA synthesis kit, with a TRBC-specific oligonucleotide serving as the primer. Following uracil-DNA glycosylase treatment, all cDNA underwent a first 18-cycle PCR with the universal primers M1SS and BC2_uni_R. The study's own analysis went as follows. For normalization, 1 million high-quality reads were randomly selected from each sample, with every read carrying a distinct molecular identifier. Instead of being binned into consensus sequences, reads with shared molecular identifiers were discarded. MiTCR, with a Q25 quality threshold and the strictest error-elimination algorithm, was used for CDR3 identification, clonotype clustering and error correction. A nonparametric unseen species model with Euler transformation was used to estimate lower-bound total TCR beta diversity. In-frame beta chains were kept once TCRdb had trimmed the public reads at Q25 with fastp and called clones with MiXCR. Each entry is one CDR3 protein sequence, shown with its most common DNA and genes. The authors' filters were not applied to this entry. Here the sample has hundreds of thousands of distinct CDR3 sequences; more than 20% occur a single time. Roughly a tenth of the sample belongs to the ten largest clones.

The approximately 39 donors, aged roughly 6 to 95 years, were systemically healthy Caucasian individuals from Russia. Ten milliliters of peripheral blood were drawn from each donor into EDTA-treated Vacutainer tubes. PBMCs were isolated by Ficoll-Paque density-gradient centrifugation, with at least 6 million obtained per sample. Total RNA, at least 5 micrograms per sample, was extracted from PBMCs with Trizol reagent. The percentages of naive CD45RAhigh/CD27high T cells were determined by flow cytometry on a PBMC aliquot from every donor. A remark on this clonotype: What antigen it recognizes has not been identified. No much larger clone is present one base from it, and per-base qualities are unavailable.

The trim is 1 base for V and 5 bases for J, with a gap of 11 bases between the germline ends. The CDR3 covers 14 residues, taking in both the cysteine and the phenylalanine. The retained sequence is limited to the CDR3, 42 bases, with the frame set at the first base. CDR1 SGHTA and CDR2 FQGNSA were looked up in the germline V gene. Another study also made use of these data, one on T cells of mothers and their children. As the second study states: The donors were nine systemically healthy Caucasian individuals, made up of three mothers and their six children. cDNA synthesis used all of the extracted RNA, with approximately 1.6 ug of RNA in each 15 ul reaction. Sample barcodes and 2-4 random nucleotides were added via the M1S primer in the second PCR. Over 10 million TCR beta CDR3 reads came from each mother, compared with about 3 million reads from each child. In both related and unrelated pairs, thymic selection shapes the output of TCR recombination in a similar way, with inherited differences having only a minor effect. Related mother-child pairs always showed normalized repertoire overlap that was slightly higher than in unrelated mother-child pairs, though the difference was never significant. No persistent microchimeric T cell clones were detected, at a sensitivity of roughly 93 clones per million clonotypes. To look for features that set related mother-child pairs apart from unrelated individuals, the researchers ran deep NGS to compare the TCR beta repertoires of mothers and children. Mothers averaged 40 +/- 4 years of age and children averaged approximately 11 +/- 4 years. After adapter ligation with NEBNext reagents, the libraries were sequenced on Illumina HiSeq 2000 with 100+100 nt paired-end reads. Mother and child libraries were prepared a month apart and sequenced in separate runs to prevent cross-contamination. Between about 500,000 and 2,300,000 distinct TCR beta clonotypes were identified per donor. Naive TCR beta clonotypes were estimated from low-frequency clonotypes matched to each donor's FACS-determined naive share, without sorting.

Material for sequencing was blood. The V and J segments used are TRBV7-2 and TRBJ2-5; TRBD2 is a possible D gene, resting on 6 matching bases. This TCR was sampled from a boy aged 10-17 years in good health. The DNA sequence is given as TGTGCCAGCAGCTTAGGTTGGGCGGGGGAGACCCAGTACTTC. This gives the protein CASSLGWAGETQYF.